A single TCR beta chain is shown here with its context. No antigen is known for it. The input lacks base qualities; no much larger clone sits a single base away. Whole blood was collected in K2EDTA tubes by collaborating institutions according to the institutions' own protocols. For TCRbeta analysis, collaborator samples were shipped as frozen whole blood, as isolated PBMCs, or as DNA extracted from either sample type. This record comes from a study of blood T cell repertoires in COVID-19 (dated by TCRdb to about 2020). About the full investigation: Samples from collaborators originated in the United States, Italy and Spain and spanned both the acute and convalescent phases of COVID-19. The material from the prospective study consisted of cDNA or gDNA derived from T cells, B-cell-depleted T cells, or PBMCs. The dataset comprised deeply sampled blood TCRbeta repertoires from subjects exposed to, actively infected with, or recovered from COVID-19. The repertoires were made available in a free public database intended to serve as a resource for research on the immune response to SARS-CoV-2. The samples were drawn from two sources: the first 160 participants of the ongoing ImmuneRACE study, and 950 to 1,500 subjects contributed by 6 global collaborators. A de-identified subject ID, COVID-19 status, age in years and sex were almost always included in the sample metadata. Where HLA class I and class II types were available, the types were taken from metadata supplied by the sample provider, not from assay-based typing. Beyond this particular receptor, the publication reports: The quantity of clinical and demographic metadata differed by source and by participant and was supplied without curation.

TCRbeta CDR3 regions were amplified from genomic DNA using the immunoSEQ Assay, a bias-controlled multiplex PCR. The paper's data handling went like this. The number of nucleated cells in each sample was estimated from the amplification of reference gene primers within the assay. To quantify the absolute abundance of each unique TCRbeta CDR3 rearrangement, sequence reads were collapsed and filtered. For each sample, productive Simpson clonality was calculated as the square root of Simpson's diversity index across productive rearrangements. In its TCRdb copy, this immuneACCESS table keeps in-frame sequences only and misses some clones. Where compared with another copy, unresolved V genes explain less than half of these, and the others have no known cause. Clonal size and the V and J genes are those of that table, whereas D and trimming came from the DNA. The sample table contains approximately 47,000 clones; only one count was recorded for around 90% of them. Roughly 20% of the sample goes to the ten largest clones.

Based on the germline V gene (reference sequence), the CDR1 and CDR2 sequences are SGHKS and YYEKEE. Including the terminal cysteine and phenylalanine, the CDR3 comprises 16 residues. Only CDR3 DNA remains: 48 bases, in frame from the first base. V loses 0 bases, J loses 3 bases, and the germline ends lie 14 bases apart. The sample was peripheral blood. The receptor comes from a man between 65 and 79 years old with active COVID-19. The chain is encoded by TRBV5-5 joined to TRBJ2-3; a weak D assignment points to TRBD1 (5 bases agree). The CDR3 corresponds to CASSLAQGSATDTQYF. The DNA sequence reads TGTGCCAGCAGCTTGGCCCAGGGTTCGGCAACAGATACGCAGTATTTT. With all but the CDR3 taken from the reference TRBV5-5 and TRBJ2-3 genes, the full variable domain is: DAGVTQSPTHLIKTRGQQVTLRCSPISGHKSVSWYQQVLGQGPQFIFQYYEKEERGRGNFPDRFSARQFPNYSSELNVNALLLGDSALYLCASSLAQGSATDTQYFGPGTRLTVL.